This TCR beta chain stems from a study of T cells after yellow fever vaccination (dated by TCRdb to between 2018 and 2020). About the study as a whole: Libraries from fractions with low cell numbers were prepared with the SMART-Seq v4 Ultra Low Input RNA kit. To follow T-cell clones before and after primary and booster YFV17D yellow fever vaccination, bulk TCR alpha and beta repertoires were sequenced over time. The cohort comprised two healthy male donors, one aged 18 to 30 and one aged 30 to 40 years. Blood was drawn at multiple timepoints before and after primary and secondary immunization, with bulk PBMC replicates and cell subsets isolated.

Reading the label with the study, this specimen's treatment or condition is: live attenuated yellow fever vaccine strain. At every blood-draw timepoint, two biological replicates of bulk PBMCs were collected. PBMCs were isolated from peripheral blood using a standard Ficoll-Paque protocol. RNA was extracted with TriZol from bulk PBMCs, CD4 and CD8 fractions, and dextramer-positive and dextramer-negative fractions. CDR1 MDHEN and CDR2 SYDVKM were looked up in the germline V gene. The CDR3 numbers 13 residues from cysteine through phenylalanine. CDR3 DNA only is kept here, 39 bases in frame from base 1. On the study overall, not on this receptor specifically: Most clones expanded after primary vaccination (around 96% of CD4 and 88% of CD8) were re-detected after the booster, suggesting that broad memory maintenance occurred. A small fraction of clonotypes appeared in both the CD4 and CD8 compartments, likely as a result of convergent recombination. Because only a couple of donors were included in the study, the extent to which the findings can be generalized is limited. Compared with the primary T-cell response, the secondary T-cell response was faster but weaker, reaching its peak on day 5 rather than on day 15. Computational filtering was needed because FACS-sorted repertoires could contain abundant contaminating clonotypes from the bulk population.

On this clonotype itself: Its antigen remains undetermined. An end of the junction differs from the germline gene, which may be a read error.

TCR cDNA was made using 5'RACE template switching, a step that added a universal primer site and unique molecular identifiers. Priming of cDNA synthesis was performed from both the TCR alpha and TCR beta constant segments. Libraries were amplified in two PCR steps, with sample barcodes and sequencing adapters added in the second step. Sequencing of the libraries was done on either Illumina HiSeq 2500 (2x100 bp) or NovaSeq (2x150 bp). Turning to the authors' computational methods: MIGEC was used to demultiplex reads and collapse the reads into UMI consensus sequences, and MiXCR was used for V(D)J alignment. Using edgeR on replicate PBMC samples, clonotypes were called vaccine-responding if FDR was below 0.01 and the log2 fold change was above 5 up to day 15. CD4 or CD8 identity was assigned to each bulk clonotype according to whether the clonotype was present at higher abundance in the sequenced CD4 repertoire or the sequenced CD8 repertoire. TCRdb passed the public sequencing reads through fastp at Q25 and MiXCR, retaining productive beta sequences. Under each unique CDR3 protein, matching rows form one entry showing the most common genes and DNA. TCRdb assigned the V and J calls; the authors' analysis was not used. The sample contains almost 600,000 distinct CDR3 sequences, roughly 14% of them found a single time. The ten largest clones capture over 12% of the sample.

In this chain, TRBV28 is recombined with TRBJ1-1; D gene: possibly TRBD1, on 5 matching bases. The receptor was derived from a man in his thirties or forties who received the YFV17D yellow fever vaccine. Source: PBMCs, taken on the day of the yellow fever booster vaccination. The DNA sequence is as follows: TGTGCCAGCATCCCCTCTGTCGGGACTGGCCCGATCTTT. This translates into CASIPSVGTGPIF. Joined to the reference TRBV28 and TRBJ1-1 proteins, this CDR3 gives the full variable domain: DVKVTQSSRYLVKRTGEKVFLECVQDMDHENMFWYRQDPGLGLRLIYFSYDVKMKEKGDIPEGYSVSREKKERFSLILESASTNQTSMYLCASIPSVGTGPIFGQGTRLTVV.